What follows are 26 T cell receptor beta chains derived from one specimen sequenced in a study of blood T cell repertoires in COVID-19. Data came from immunoSEQ multiplex PCR; TCRdb stores just in-frame clones and leaves some out. Among some 170,000 clones listed, 85% were seen once. Sequencing was performed on PBMCs or T cells enriched from blood (not recorded which). The receptor source for this set is a middle-aged man who had recovered from COVID-19.

This clone is a singleton in its sample. The chain is built from TRBV12-3 or TRBV12-4 and TRBJ2-7, with 10 bases matching TRBD1. V dropped 6 bases and J dropped 3; count of bases not matched to a gene: 2. This CDR3 has 13 residues. Here the CDR3 reads CASRRTGGYEQYF. Here the CDR3 DNA reads TGTGCCAGCAGGCGGACAGGGGGCTACGAGCAGTACTTC.

The chain has TRBV9 and TRBJ1-2, with 7 bases lining up with TRBD1. CDR3 length equals 12 residues. The germline CDR1 and CDR2 sequences are SGDLS and YYNGEE. V was pared by 4 bases and J by 8 bases, with 5 bases of the junction left unmatched. CDR3 protein: CASSKQGWGYTF. Written as DNA, the CDR3 is TGTGCCAGCAGCAAACAGGGGTGGGGCTACACCTTC.

The V and J genes are TRBV6-5 and TRBJ2-1; 7 nucleotides line up with TRBD1. V lost 4 bases, J lost 7 bases, and 13 bases stayed unmatched. The germline gives CDR1 MNHEY, CDR2 SVGAGI. The CDR3 covers 16 residues. The CDR3 DNA reads as TGTGCCAGCAGTTTCTCACAGGGGATTTCGGGAAATGAGCAGTTCTTC. Protein sequence: CASSFSQGISGNEQFF.

The V gene is TRBV25-1, the J gene TRBJ1-6; D is perhaps TRBD1 (6 bases). The V end lost 7 bases, the J end lost 10 bases, and 11 bases lay between the germline ends. Germline V gene data show CDR1 as MGHDK and CDR2 as SYGVNS. The CDR3 contains 12 residues. CDR3 residues: CASKGVQSPLHF. As DNA, the CDR3 is TGTGCCAGCAAGGGGGTACAGTCACCCCTCCACTTT.

This chain connects TRBV7-9 to TRBJ1-4; D is possibly TRBD1 (6 bases). The CDR3 extends over 15 amino acids. The ends were cut back, 1 base at V and 8 bases at J, with 14 bases in the middle. The germline gives CDR1 SEHNR, CDR2 FQNEAQ (reference sequence). The DNA of the CDR3 is TGTGCCAGCAGCTTAGGAACCGGGACAAGCGAAAAACTGTTTTTT. Amino acids: CASSLGTGTSEKLFF.

The rearrangement uses TRBV27 and TRBJ2-7; 7 nucleotides agree with TRBD1. This CDR3 is 15 amino acids long. The germline gives CDR1 MNHEY, CDR2 SMNVEV (reference sequence). V trimming: 0 bases; J trimming: 2 bases; junction bases outside the gene matches: 4. This CDR3 reads CASSLSDRPTYEQYF. The CDR3 DNA reads TGTGCCAGCAGTTTATCGGACAGGCCAACCTACGAGCAGTACTTC.

Only a few counts were recorded for this clone. The chain recombines TRBV5-1 with TRBJ2-7, with D possibly matching TRBD2 (5 bases). The CDR3 contains 15 residues. CDR1 SGHRS and CDR2 YFSETQ come from the germline V gene. The V gene lost 8 bases and the J gene lost 5 bases, with 23 bases spanning the gap. CDR3 DNA: TGCGCCAGTAATTCCGGGAACCCGACGCGCGACGAGCAGTACTTC. Its protein is CASNSGNPTRDEQYF.

The V call is TRBV29-1, the J call TRBJ2-1; the match to TRBD2 covers 9 bases. This CDR3 has 16 residues. Germline CDR1 SQVTM, CDR2 ANQGSEA. J was trimmed by 4 bases and V by 4 bases; bases with no gene match: 11. The CDR3 nucleotides are TGCAGCGTTGTTGCTAGCGGGGACTGGGTGTACAATGAGCAGTTCTTC. Its protein is CSVVASGDWVYNEQFF.

The chain is built from TRBV28 and TRBJ2-2; D perhaps matches TRBD2 (6 bases). The CDR3 spans 14 residues. Trimming stripped 8 bases from V and 8 bases from J, with 18 bases between. Germline V lookup: CDR1 MDHEN, CDR2 SYDVKM. The CDR3 DNA sequence: TGTGCCAGCGCAGGAGGGCCTGTAAAGGGGGAGCTGTTTTTT. Protein sequence: CASAGGPVKGELFF. The variable domain in full, with the rest retrieved from reference TRBV28 and TRBJ2-2, is DVKVTQSSRYLVKRTGEKVFLECVQDMDHENMFWYRQDPGLGLRLIYFSYDVKMKEKGDIPEGYSVSREKKERFSLILESASTNQTSMYLCASAGGPVKGELFFGEGSRLTVL.

The J gene is TRBJ1-6, the V gene TRBV3-1 (or the pseudogene TRBV3-2), with TRBD1 as a possible D gene (5 bases). From germline, CDR1 is LGHDT and CDR2 YNNKEL (reference sequence). This CDR3 region has 14 residues. V gave up 8 bases and J gave up 3 bases, with 11 bases separating them. In nucleotides, the CDR3 is TGTGCCAGCTCGCAGGGAGGCTATAATTCACCCCTCCACTTT. Translated: CASSQGGYNSPLHF.

The chain carries TRBV7-3 and TRBJ2-7; TRBD2 might be the D (7 bases). V was cut by 5 bases and J by 4 bases, with 27 bases left in between. The CDR3 has 18 amino acids. Germline V gene sequence: CDR1 SGHTA, CDR2 FQGTGA. The DNA for the CDR3 is TGTGCCAGCAGCAAAAGGCCCCTCAGAGCGGGACACCCTTACGAGCAGTACTTC. Its protein is CASSKRPLRAGHPYEQYF.

The chain couples TRBV5-1 to TRBJ1-5; D might be TRBD1 (5 bases). CDR3 length: 15 residues. The V gene lost 4 bases and the J gene lost 3 bases, with 14 bases spanning the gap. Germline loops: CDR1 SGHRS, CDR2 YFSETQ. CDR3: CASSPGGGDNQPQHF. The DNA for the CDR3 is TGCGCCAGCAGCCCGGGGGGTGGAGACAATCAGCCCCAGCATTTT.

This chain joins TRBV28 and TRBJ2-2; TRBD1 aligns across 10 bases. CDR3 length equals 14 residues. The germline V gene has CDR1 MDHEN and CDR2 SYDVKM. The ends lost 4 bases at V and 11 bases at J; junction bases unmatched: 7. CDR3 in amino acids: CASSSFDRGLELFF. The CDR3, as DNA: TGTGCCAGCAGTTCCTTCGACAGGGGGCTAGAGCTGTTTTTT.

The V call is TRBV2, the J call TRBJ1-2; D gene uncertain. Germline CDR1 SNHLY, CDR2 FYNNEI. The CDR3 contains 16 residues. V lost 4 bases, J lost 4 bases, and 19 bases lay in between. The CDR3 reads CASSGDQGLWSYGYTF. DNA for the CDR3: TGTGCCAGCAGTGGAGATCAAGGCCTTTGGAGCTATGGCTACACCTTC.

The chain is built from TRBV27 and TRBJ1-1; 7 positions agree with TRBD1. The CDR3 is 16 amino acids. The junction had 10 bases not matched to a gene; V was cut back by 6 bases and J by 0 bases. Germline V lookup: CDR1 MNHEY, CDR2 SMNVEV (reference sequence). CDR3 amino acids: CASRPTGTRVNTEAFF. The CDR3 nucleotides are TGTGCCAGCAGACCGACAGGGACACGGGTGAACACTGAAGCTTTCTTT.

This sequence joins TRBV4-1 and TRBJ1-6, with 8 bases fitting TRBD1. This CDR3 is built from 18 residues. The germline V gene encodes CDR1 MGHRA and CDR2 YSYEKL. J was trimmed by 8 bases and V by 0 bases; bases with no gene match: 12. In DNA form, the CDR3 reads TGCGCCAGCAGCCAAGAAGGGACAGGACCGAGCCCACATTCACCCCTCCACTTT. Its protein is CASSQEGTGPSPHSPLHF.

This chain joins TRBV7-9 and TRBJ1-4; tentative D call: TRBD1 (6 bases). Looked up from germline, CDR1 is SEHNR and CDR2 is FQNEAQ (reference sequence). This CDR3 has 14 amino acids. V dropped 5 bases and J dropped 5 bases, with 12 bases sitting between them. The CDR3 sequence is CASSQQGLNEKLFF. Here the CDR3 DNA reads TGTGCCAGCAGCCAACAGGGCCTGAATGAAAAACTGTTTTTT.

The chain has TRBV10-3 and TRBJ2-1; TRBD1 might be the D (5 bases). CDR3 size: 17 residues. V gave up 2 bases and J gave up 0 bases, with 14 bases separating them. The germline gives CDR1 ENHRY, CDR2 SYGVKD. The chain's CDR3 is CAISEPPTGTSYNEQFF. DNA of the CDR3: TGTGCCATCAGTGAGCCCCCCACAGGCACCTCCTACAATGAGCAGTTCTTC.

Details on this clone: The sample carries other DNA sequences with the same CDR3. The J gene is TRBJ2-2, the V gene TRBV11-3, with D uncertain. Germline V lookup: CDR1 SGHNT, CDR2 YENEEA. Deletions cut 5 bases from V and 5 bases from J, with 3 bases between. The CDR3 consists of 11 residues. Here the CDR3 reads CASSRTGELFF. Here the CDR3 DNA reads TGTGCCAGCAGCCGTACCGGGGAGCTGTTTTTT.

This clone came up many times. The identical CDR3 is also encoded by other nucleotide sequences in the sample. DNA for the CDR3: TGCGCCAGCAGCCACCCCAGGAACACTGAAGCTTTCTTT. Protein: CASSHPRNTEAFF. The chain joins TRBV4-1 to TRBJ1-1; D not resolved. Per germline, CDR1 MGHRA and CDR2 YSYEKL. CDR3 size: 13 residues. V was trimmed by 3 bases and J by 1 base, leaving 6 bases between them.

The rearrangement joins TRBV30 to TRBJ1-1; TRBD1 might be the D (5 bases). Germline-derived CDR1 and CDR2 are GTSNPN and SVGIG (reference sequence). The V end was cut by 4 bases, the J end by 1 base, with 10 bases between. CDR3 length: 13 residues. The CDR3 sequence: CAWTRGQNTEAFF. The CDR3 region has the DNA TGTGCCTGGACCAGAGGACAGAACACTGAAGCTTTCTTT.

The V call is TRBV10-2, the J call TRBJ2-7; tentative D call: TRBD2 (5 bases). Looked up from germline, CDR1 is WSHSY and CDR2 is SAAADI. The CDR3 consists of 15 residues. V lost 8 bases to trimming and J lost 2 bases, with 19 bases between them. The CDR3: CASGGFRSPTYEQYF. The CDR3 bases are TGCGCCAGCGGAGGCTTCCGCAGCCCAACCTACGAGCAGTACTTC.

The chain combines TRBV12-3 or TRBV12-4 with TRBJ2-5, with D unclear. The CDR3 is made up of 11 amino acids. V was trimmed by 5 bases and J by 6 bases, leaving 7 bases between them. The CDR3 bases are TGTGCCAGCAGTCTGAGGCAGACCCAGTACTTC. Translating gives CASSLRQTQYF.

In this sample, this clone turned up once. This chain uses TRBV5-1 with TRBJ2-1; 10 bases align to TRBD1. The CDR3 runs 15 residues. Germline loops: CDR1 SGHRS, CDR2 YFSETQ. V dropped 3 bases and J dropped 5; count of bases not matched to a gene: 5. The CDR3: CASSSFGTGDNEQFF. The CDR3 DNA is TGCGCCAGCAGCTCCTTCGGGACAGGGGACAATGAGCAGTTCTTC.

The V call is TRBV27, the J call TRBJ1-2; 9 bases fit TRBD1. V shed 5 bases, J shed 4 bases, and the junction held 8 bases outside the gene matches. The CDR3 is 15 amino acids. The germline CDR1 and CDR2 sequences are MNHEY and SMNVEV (reference sequence). The CDR3, as DNA: TGTGCCAGCAGTCTGCGGACAGGGGCGGGCTATGGCTACACCTTC. Translation gives CASSLRTGAGYGYTF.

The V call is TRBV11-2, the J call TRBJ1-2; D is unclear. CDR1 and CDR2 from the germline V gene are SGHAT and FQNNGV. V shed 2 bases and J shed 8 bases, with 12 bases lying between them. The CDR3 is 13 amino acids. The CDR3 loop reads CASSLPAAGGYTF. CDR3 in DNA: TGTGCCAGCAGCTTACCCGCTGCCGGGGGCTACACCTTC.